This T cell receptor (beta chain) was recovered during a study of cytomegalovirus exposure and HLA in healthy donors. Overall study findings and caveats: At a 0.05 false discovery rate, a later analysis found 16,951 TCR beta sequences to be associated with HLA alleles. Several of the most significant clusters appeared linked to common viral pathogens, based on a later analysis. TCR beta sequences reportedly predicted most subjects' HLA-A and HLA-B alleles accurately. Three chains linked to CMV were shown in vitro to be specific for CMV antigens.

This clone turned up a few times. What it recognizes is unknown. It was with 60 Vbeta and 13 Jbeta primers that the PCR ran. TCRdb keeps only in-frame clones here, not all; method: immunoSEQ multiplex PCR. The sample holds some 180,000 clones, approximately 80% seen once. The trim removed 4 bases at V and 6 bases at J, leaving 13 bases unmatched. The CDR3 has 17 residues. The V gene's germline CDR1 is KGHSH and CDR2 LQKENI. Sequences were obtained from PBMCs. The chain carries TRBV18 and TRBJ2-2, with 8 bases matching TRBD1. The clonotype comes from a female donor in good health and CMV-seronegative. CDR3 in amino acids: CASSRYRPDRGAGELFF. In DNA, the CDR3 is TGTGCCAGCTCACGATACCGACCTGACAGGGGAGCCGGGGAGCTGTTTTTT.